Included here is one TCR beta chain sequence, with context. The repertoire was sequenced with immunoSEQ multiplex PCR; TCRdb's copy has only in-frame clones and lacks some. The sample lists 450,000 to 500,000 clones; almost 80% were seen once. The data derive from a study of shared clonotypes between healthy human individuals. The V and J ends lost 4 bases and 7 bases, in that order; junction bases with no gene match: 10. The CDR3 extends over 16 amino acids. Germline V gene data show CDR1 as MNHNS and CDR2 as SASEGT. Sequencing was performed on PBMCs. The chain uses TRBV6-1 and TRBJ1-4, with 9 bases fitting TRBD1. This receptor was obtained from a woman in her thirties or forties in good health. Some clones in this sample may be carry-over from other donors' samples. The CDR3 region has the DNA TGTGCCAGCAGTGGGATAAACAGGGGGCTTGGTGAAAAACTGTTTTTT. Translated, it gives CASSGINRGLGEKLFF.